Below are 16 T cell receptor beta chains sequenced from a single sample in a study of shared clonotypes between healthy human individuals. CD45RO negativity and positive selection for CCR7 defined naive CD8 cells, a population that excluded terminally differentiated effector memory CD45RA+ cells. The method was immunoSEQ multiplex PCR; TCRdb's version includes in-frame clones alone and lacks a portion of them. The sample gives nearly 2 million clones, less than 95% of which show up once; more than 0.95% is in the top ten. Sequencing was done on a sample of naive CD8+ T cells sorted from blood. These receptors were taken from a man aged 18 to 29 in good health.

The V and J genes are TRBV5-1 and TRBJ1-4, with 7 bases matching TRBD1. The CDR3 loop spans 14 amino acids. Germline CDR1 and CDR2: SGHRS and YFSETQ. Losses at the gene ends were 3 bases for V and 7 bases for J; bases not matched to a gene: 6. Here the CDR3 DNA reads TGCGCCAGCAGCTACGGACAGGATAGTGAAAAACTGTTTTTT. Its protein product is CASSYGQDSEKLFF.

As for this clone: Other DNA variants within this sample encode the same CDR3. The CDR3 is CASSVEGGAKNIQYF. DNA of the CDR3: TGTGCCAGCAGCGTAGAGGGAGGCGCCAAAAACATTCAGTACTTC. The gene calls are TRBV9 and TRBJ2-4, with a possible D match to TRBD2 (6 bases). CDR1 and CDR2 from the germline V gene are SGDLS and YYNGEE. The CDR3 spans 15 residues. V lost 0 bases to trimming and J lost 1 base, with 8 bases between them.

The chain combines TRBV5-1 with TRBJ1-2; 9 nucleotides agree with TRBD1. This CDR3 comprises 16 residues. Germline V gene data show CDR1 as SGHRS and CDR2 as YFSETQ. The ends lost 4 bases at V and 5 bases at J; junction bases unmatched: 12. The chain's CDR3 is CASSHDPGQGVYGYTF. CDR3 coding DNA: TGCGCCAGCAGCCACGACCCGGGACAGGGTGTTTATGGCTACACCTTC.

As to this clone: The same CDR3 is also encoded by other DNA sequences in this sample. CDR3 region: CASSVAGRAYEQYF. In DNA, the CDR3 is TGTGCCAGCAGCGTAGCCGGCAGGGCCTACGAGCAGTACTTC. The V gene is TRBV9, the J gene TRBJ2-7; a possible D gene is TRBD1 (5 bases). In germline, CDR1 is SGDLS, CDR2 YYNGEE. V was cut by 0 bases and J by 2 bases, with 9 bases left in between. The length of the CDR3 is 14 residues.

V and J are TRBV6-6 and TRBJ1-5; D unresolved. Trimming stripped 2 bases from V and 1 base from J, with 9 bases between. The germline CDR1 and CDR2 sequences are MNHNY and SVGAGI (reference sequence). The CDR3 extends over 15 amino acids. CDR3 nucleotides: TGTGCCAGCAGTTACAGGACGGTGAGCAATCAGCCCCAGCATTTT. Translated, it gives CASSYRTVSNQPQHF.

The sample holds a few counts of this clone. CDR3 nucleotide sequence: TGTGCCACCAGCAGAGATGTGGGACAGGGATCGTCTGGCTACACCTTC. Translation: CATSRDVGQGSSGYTF. The chain links TRBV15 to TRBJ1-2, with TRBD1 matching 9 bases. V gave up 0 bases and J gave up 7 bases; unmatched junction bases: 9. CDR1 is LNHNV and CDR2 is YYDKDF in the germline V gene (reference sequence). This CDR3 comprises 16 residues.

V gene TRBV5-4 combines with J gene TRBJ2-1; D perhaps matches TRBD1 (5 bases). The CDR3 extends over 13 amino acids. Looked up from germline, CDR1 is SGHNT and CDR2 is YYREEE (reference sequence). V shed 9 bases and J shed 9 bases, with 19 bases lying between them. The CDR3 loop is CAIRESRTGEQFF. CDR3 nucleotides: TGTGCCATCAGGGAATCCCGTACAGGTGAGCAGTTCTTC.

To note about this clone: Other DNA sequences within the sample encode an identical CDR3. V usage is TRBV5-4 and J usage is TRBJ2-5, with D perhaps matching TRBD2 (5 bases). The germline V gene has CDR1 SGHNT and CDR2 YYREEE (reference sequence). The CDR3 spans 13 residues. V lost 2 bases to trimming and J lost 1 base, with 6 bases between them. The CDR3 protein is CASSFRGQETQYF. CDR3 nucleotide sequence: TGTGCCAGCAGCTTCCGGGGCCAAGAGACCCAGTACTTC.

The chain carries TRBV19 and TRBJ1-1; 7 bases fit TRBD1. This CDR3 has 18 amino acids. V was pared by 4 bases and J by 0 bases, with 14 bases of the junction left unmatched. Germline CDR1 and CDR2: LNHDA and SQIVND (reference sequence). CDR3 bases: TGTGCCAGTAGTACCCTCCGGCCGGGACAGTACTTGAACACTGAAGCTTTCTTT. Its translation is CASSTLRPGQYLNTEAFF.

This sequence joins TRBV13 and TRBJ1-2; a weak D match, TRBD1 (6 bases). V was cut by 5 bases and J by 8 bases, with 12 bases left in between. CDR3 length: 12 residues. Germline V gene data show CDR1 as PRHDT and CDR2 as FYEKMQ (reference sequence). Here the CDR3 reads CASSEQGDGYTF. The CDR3 DNA sequence: TGTGCCAGCAGCGAACAGGGTGACGGCTACACCTTC.

This clone was counted once. This sequence joins TRBV9 and TRBJ1-1; TRBD1 aligns across 9 bases. J gave up 1 base and V 4 bases, and 8 bases lay outside the gene matches. The CDR3 is made up of 16 amino acids. The germline CDR1 and CDR2 sequences are SGDLS and YYNGEE. CDR3 amino acids: CASSSGQGPRNTEAFF. The CDR3 coding sequence is TGTGCCAGCAGCTCGGGACAGGGCCCGAGGAACACTGAAGCTTTCTTT.

The J gene is TRBJ1-5, the V gene TRBV4-1, with 8 bases fitting TRBD1. The CDR3 consists of 15 residues. Looked up from germline, CDR1 is MGHRA and CDR2 is YSYEKL. Trimming cost V 3 bases and J 7 bases; bases outside gene matches: 8. The CDR3 DNA follows: TGCGCCAGCAGCCATTCGACAGGGGCGATCCAGCCCCAGCATTTT. Translating it yields CASSHSTGAIQPQHF.

This clone is a singleton in its sample. J is TRBJ2-2 and V is TRBV2; D unresolved. The CDR3 is 13 residues long. CDR1 and CDR2 from the germline V gene are SNHLY and FYNNEI. The ends were cut back, 2 bases at V and 1 base at J, with 2 bases in the middle. The DNA for the CDR3 is TGTGCCAGCAGTGAACAGAACACCGGGGAGCTGTTTTTT. It encodes CASSEQNTGELFF.

This clone came up a few times. This chain connects TRBV7-6 to TRBJ1-2; 8 bases map to TRBD1. CDR1 SGHVS and CDR2 FNYEAQ come from the germline V gene. The CDR3 has 15 residues. The V and J ends lost 7 bases and 4 bases, in that order; junction bases with no gene match: 11. This CDR3 reads CASTLAAGGLYGYTF. DNA for the CDR3: TGTGCCAGCACTTTAGCGGCAGGGGGCCTCTATGGCTACACCTTC.

CDR3 coding DNA: TGCGCCAGCAGCCACGGCCCGGGACAGGGGGCGAACACCGGGGAGCTGTTTTTT. Translated: CASSHGPGQGANTGELFF. The rearrangement links TRBV5-1 to TRBJ2-2; TRBD1 matches 11 bases. Germline V gives CDR1 SGHRS, CDR2 YFSETQ. V dropped 4 bases and J dropped 0; count of bases not matched to a gene: 8. The CDR3 sequence is 18 residues long.

Comments on this clone: The sample has other DNA sequences that encode this CDR3 too. This sequence joins TRBV13 and TRBJ2-7; D call uncertain. This CDR3 region has 14 residues. Germline CDR1 is PRHDT and CDR2 is FYEKMQ (reference sequence). Trimming cost V 0 bases and J 0 bases, with 6 bases left between them. The CDR3 coding sequence is TGTGCCAGCAGCTTAGGACAGAGCTCCTACGAGCAGTACTTC. This codes for CASSLGQSSYEQYF.